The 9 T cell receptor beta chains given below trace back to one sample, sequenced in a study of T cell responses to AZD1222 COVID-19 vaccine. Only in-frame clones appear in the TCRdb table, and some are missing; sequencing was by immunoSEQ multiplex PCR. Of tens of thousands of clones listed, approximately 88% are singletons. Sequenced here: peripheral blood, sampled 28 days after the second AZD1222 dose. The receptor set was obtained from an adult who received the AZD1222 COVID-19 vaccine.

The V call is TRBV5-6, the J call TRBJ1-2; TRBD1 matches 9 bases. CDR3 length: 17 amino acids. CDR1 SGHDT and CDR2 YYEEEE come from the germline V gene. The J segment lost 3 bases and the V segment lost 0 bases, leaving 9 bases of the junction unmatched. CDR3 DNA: TGTGCCAGCAGCTTGGTAGGGGACAGGGCGTCGGACTATGGCTACACCTTC. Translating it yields CASSLVGDRASDYGYTF.

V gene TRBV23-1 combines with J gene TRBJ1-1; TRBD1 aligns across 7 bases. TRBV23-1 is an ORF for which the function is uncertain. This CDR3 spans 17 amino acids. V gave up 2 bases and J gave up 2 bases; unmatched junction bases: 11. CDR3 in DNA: TGCGCCAGCAGTCAAACCGAACCAGGGGGGAAAAACACTGAAGCTTTCTTT. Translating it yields CASSQTEPGGKNTEAFF.

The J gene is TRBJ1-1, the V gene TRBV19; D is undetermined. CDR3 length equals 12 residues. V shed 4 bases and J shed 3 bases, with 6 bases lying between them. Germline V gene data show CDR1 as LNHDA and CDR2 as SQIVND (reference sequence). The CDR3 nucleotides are TGTGCCAGTAGTAGGGAGGACACTGAAGCTTTCTTT. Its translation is CASSREDTEAFF.

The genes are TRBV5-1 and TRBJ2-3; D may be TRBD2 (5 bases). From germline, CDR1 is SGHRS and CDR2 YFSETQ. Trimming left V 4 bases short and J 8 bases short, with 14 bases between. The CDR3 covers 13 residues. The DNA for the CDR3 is TGCGCCAGCAGCGGGGAGTGGTTGACTACGCAGTATTTT. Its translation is CASSGEWLTTQYF.

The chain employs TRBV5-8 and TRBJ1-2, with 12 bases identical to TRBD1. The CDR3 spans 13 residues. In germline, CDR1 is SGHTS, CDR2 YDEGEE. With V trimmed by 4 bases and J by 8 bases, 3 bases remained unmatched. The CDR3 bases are TGTGCCAGCAGCCCCGGGACAGGGGGCGGCTACACCTTC. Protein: CASSPGTGGGYTF.

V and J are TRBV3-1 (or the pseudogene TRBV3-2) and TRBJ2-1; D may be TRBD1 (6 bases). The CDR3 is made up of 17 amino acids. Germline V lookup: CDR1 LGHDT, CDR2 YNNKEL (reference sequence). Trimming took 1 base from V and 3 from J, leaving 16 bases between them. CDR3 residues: CASSQAETGFGYNEQFF. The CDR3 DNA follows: TGTGCCAGCAGCCAAGCGGAGACAGGTTTTGGCTACAATGAGCAGTTCTTC.

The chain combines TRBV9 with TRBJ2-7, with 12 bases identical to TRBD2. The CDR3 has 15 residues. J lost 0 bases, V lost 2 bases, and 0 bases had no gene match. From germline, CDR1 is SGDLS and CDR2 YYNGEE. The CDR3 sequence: CASSVTSGGSYEQYF. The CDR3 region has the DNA TGTGCCAGCAGCGTGACTAGCGGGGGCTCCTACGAGCAGTACTTC.

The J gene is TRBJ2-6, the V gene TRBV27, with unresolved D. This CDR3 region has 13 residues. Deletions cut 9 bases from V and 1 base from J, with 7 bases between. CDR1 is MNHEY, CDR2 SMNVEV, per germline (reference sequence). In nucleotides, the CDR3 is TGTGCCAGTGTGGGGTCTGGGGCCAACGTCCTGACTTTC. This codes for CASVGSGANVLTF.

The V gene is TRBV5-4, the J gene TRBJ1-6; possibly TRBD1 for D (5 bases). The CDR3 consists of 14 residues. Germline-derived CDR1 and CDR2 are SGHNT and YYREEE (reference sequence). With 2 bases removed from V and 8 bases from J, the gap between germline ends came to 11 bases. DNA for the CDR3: TGTGCCAGCAGCTTCGAGGGGAGAGATTCACCCCTCCACTTT. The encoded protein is CASSFEGRDSPLHF.